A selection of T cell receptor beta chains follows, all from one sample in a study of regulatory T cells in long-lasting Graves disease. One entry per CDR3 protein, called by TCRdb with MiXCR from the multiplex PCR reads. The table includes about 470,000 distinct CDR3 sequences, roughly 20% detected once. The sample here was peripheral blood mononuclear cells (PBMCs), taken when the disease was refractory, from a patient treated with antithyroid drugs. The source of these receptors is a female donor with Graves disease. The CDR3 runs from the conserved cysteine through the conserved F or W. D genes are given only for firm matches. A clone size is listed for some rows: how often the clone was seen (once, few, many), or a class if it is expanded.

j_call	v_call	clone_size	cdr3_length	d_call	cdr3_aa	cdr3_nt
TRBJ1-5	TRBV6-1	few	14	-	CASSGPDSNQPQHF	TGTGCCAGCAGTGGACCGGATAGCAATCAGCCCCAGCATTTT
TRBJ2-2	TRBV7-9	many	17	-	CASNVLRAQSNTGELFF	TGTGCCAGCAACGTACTTAGGGCCCAGTCGAACACCGGGGAGCTGTTTTTT
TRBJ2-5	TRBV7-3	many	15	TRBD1	CASSPSGTGKETQYF	TGTGCCAGCAGCCCCTCCGGGACAGGGAAAGAGACCCAGTACTTC
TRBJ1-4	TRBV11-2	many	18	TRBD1	CASSLDQGDGPTNEKLFF	TGTGCCAGCAGCTTAGATCAGGGGGACGGACCAACTAATGAAAAACTGTTTTTT
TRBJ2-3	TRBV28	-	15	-	CASSLLAWSTDTQYF	TGTGCCAGCAGCCTGCTAGCGTGGAGCACAGATACACAGTATTTT
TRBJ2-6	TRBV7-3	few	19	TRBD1	CASSLNPPGGISGANVLTF	TGTGCCAGCAGCTTAAACCCGCCAGGGGGCATCTCTGGGGCCAACGTCCTGACTTTC
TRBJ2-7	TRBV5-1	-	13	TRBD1	CASRGQGIYEQYF	TGCGCCAGTAGGGGACAGGGTATCTACGAGCAGTACTTC
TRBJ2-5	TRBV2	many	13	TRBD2	CASGSGRGETQYF	TGTGCCAGCGGGAGCGGGAGAGGTGAGACCCAGTACTTC
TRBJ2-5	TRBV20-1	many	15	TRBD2	CSARDPSGYQETQYF	TGCAGTGCTAGAGATCCTAGCGGATACCAAGAGACCCAGTACTTC
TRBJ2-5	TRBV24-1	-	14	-	CATSVGRGVETQYF	TGTGCCACCAGTGTGGGTCGAGGGGTAGAGACCCAGTACTTC
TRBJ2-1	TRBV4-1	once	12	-	CASSQAVNEQFF	TGCGCCAGCAGCCAAGCTGTAAATGAGCAGTTCTTC